The T cell receptor (beta chain) under discussion was sequenced for a study of cytomegalovirus exposure and HLA in healthy donors. About this clone: As yet, its antigen is unknown.

Profiled with immunoSEQ multiplex PCR; TCRdb holds only in-frame clones, not every one. The data show over 45,000 clones, with over 75% seen just once and under 7% held by the top ten. General study findings and limits: Through in vitro validation, three CMV-associated chains were shown to be specific for CMV antigens. According to a subsequent analysis, TCR clusters from the first cohort were inclined to appear together in the roughly 120 validation repertoires. There were about 160 TCR beta chains listed as cytomegalovirus-associated. Cytomegalovirus status was reportedly diagnosed by the classifier with high sensitivity and specificity.

The sequence came from a woman aged 30 to 39 in good health and CMV-seronegative. The sequencing sample was made of PBMCs.

CDR3 sequence (DNA): TGTGCCAGCAGCTCGAGCGGGAGTGGCGCAGATACGCAGTATTTT. Translating it yields CASSSSGSGADTQYF. The chain carries TRBV7-3 and TRBJ2-3, with 8 bases matching TRBD2. This CDR3 is 15 amino acids long. Per germline, CDR1 SGHTA and CDR2 FQGTGA. V lost 4 bases and J lost 4; bases outside the gene matches: 7.